This is a list of T cell receptor beta chains from one sample in a study of naive and memory T cell subsets. TCRdb reprocessed the UMI-ligation and nested PCR reads via MiXCR and lists one record per CDR3 protein. The sample consists of roughly 100,000 distinct CDR3 sequences, approximately 11% of them appearing once. The sequenced material came from naive CD4+ T cells from blood. Source of these receptors: a human donor in good health. Both conserved end residues are trimmed from each CDR3.

V gene,J gene,CDR3 protein
TRBV7-6,TRBJ2-1,ASSLEVGLNSAYNEQF
TRBV11-2,TRBJ2-3,ASTWTSGGRTDTQY
TRBV6-1,TRBJ1-1,ASSHTLLLNTEAF
TRBV6-2/TRBV6-3,TRBJ2-7,ASRTYGPPNNEQY
TRBV18,TRBJ2-2,ASSPLAGRPSGELF
TRBV6-2/TRBV6-3,TRBJ1-1,ASRRGQGGGTEAF
TRBV7-2,TRBJ2-3,ASSLMPSGTEDTQY
TRBV20-1,TRBJ1-5,SAMEAPNQPQH
TRBV28,TRBJ1-2,ASRRRDTPYGYT
TRBV5-1,TRBJ2-1,ASSQTSGRAGEQF
TRBV2,TRBJ2-3,ASSATGGADTQY
TRBV29-1,TRBJ2-5,SAVLETQY
TRBV4-2,TRBJ2-1,ASSQTGILDNEQF
TRBV7-2,TRBJ2-6,ASSFNPQGLGANVLT
TRBV12-3/TRBV12-4,TRBJ2-1,ASSFQGVLGNEQF
TRBV29-1,TRBJ2-6,SVSKGASGANVLT
TRBV4-1,TRBJ2-7,ASSPQPHTVTYEQY
TRBV27,TRBJ2-5,ASSLWAGGYQETQY
TRBV5-1,TRBJ2-7,ASSLETFLSPGRY
TRBV28,TRBJ2-1,ASGGPGQLNEQF
TRBV29-1,TRBJ2-2,SAGPVWKEQKNTGELF
TRBV5-1,TRBJ2-3,ASSLQVAGDSWDTQY
TRBV28,TRBJ2-7,ASSTGGHEQY
TRBV7-2,TRBJ2-5,ASSSKGGGHVETQY
TRBV7-8,TRBJ2-3,ASSSRLGTGGSDTQY
TRBV2,TRBJ2-1,ASSRLAANNEQF
TRBV12-3/TRBV12-4,TRBJ2-7,ASSRDRGRDYEQY
TRBV28,TRBJ2-5,ASSFAGEGETQY
TRBV27,TRBJ1-1,ASSLRAGPEAF
TRBV12-3/TRBV12-4,TRBJ2-1,ASSFQPKLAGGPLSSYNEQF
TRBV29-1,TRBJ1-4,SVKVTTNEKLF
TRBV2,TRBJ2-1,ASSQKRELYNEQF
TRBV7-9,TRBJ2-5,ASSHPRTGGTETQY
TRBV6-5,TRBJ1-1,ASGQTTEAF
TRBV14,TRBJ2-2,ASSQAQLNTGELF
TRBV6-5,TRBJ2-1,ASSLDRRGNEQF
TRBV18,TRBJ2-3,ASSLNTDTQY
TRBV7-2,TRBJ1-3,ASSLVGRGSENTMY
TRBV30,TRBJ2-1,AWVKRGRLNEQF
TRBV12-3/TRBV12-4,TRBJ2-5,ASSLAGRGRDSKETQY
TRBV27,TRBJ1-1,ASSLARILVRGTEAF
TRBV18,TRBJ2-7,ASSPTGTTGEQY
TRBV9,TRBJ2-5,ASSVGSSGVIQETQY
TRBV4-2,TRBJ2-1,ASSQFGLAGVGRDEQF
TRBV18,TRBJ2-7,ASSPGTNYEQY
TRBV7-7,TRBJ1-4,ASSPVSRAVTEKLF
TRBV27,TRBJ1-6,ASSPTPGVSPLH
TRBV29-1,TRBJ2-7,SVYHGTGGVEQY
TRBV2,TRBJ2-4,ASTRDRIILAKNIQY
TRBV5-4,TRBJ2-7,ASSFRGSLGEQY
TRBV7-2,TRBJ2-5,ASRIAGGQETQY
TRBV7-2,TRBJ1-1,ASSFGGGMNTEAF
TRBV6-2/TRBV6-3,TRBJ2-6,ASSLTSTGANVLT
TRBV14,TRBJ2-3,ASSQGGGSTDTQY
TRBV29-1,TRBJ2-7,SVGGQYYEQY